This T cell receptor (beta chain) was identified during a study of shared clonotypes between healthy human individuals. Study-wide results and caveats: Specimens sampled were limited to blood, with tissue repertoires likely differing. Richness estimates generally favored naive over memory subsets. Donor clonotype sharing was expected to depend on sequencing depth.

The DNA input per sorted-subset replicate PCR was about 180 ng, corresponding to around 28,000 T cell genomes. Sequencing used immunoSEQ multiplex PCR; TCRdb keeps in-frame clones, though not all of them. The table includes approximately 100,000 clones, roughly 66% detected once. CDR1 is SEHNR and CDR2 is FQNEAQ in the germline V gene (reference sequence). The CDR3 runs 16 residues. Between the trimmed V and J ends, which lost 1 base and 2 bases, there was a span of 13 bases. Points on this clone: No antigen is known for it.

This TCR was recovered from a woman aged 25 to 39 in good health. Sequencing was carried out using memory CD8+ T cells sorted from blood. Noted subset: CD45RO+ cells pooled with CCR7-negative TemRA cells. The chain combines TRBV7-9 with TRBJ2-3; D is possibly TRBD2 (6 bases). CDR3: CASSLVEGAYTDTQYF. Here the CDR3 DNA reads TGTGCCAGCAGCTTAGTGGAGGGAGCTTACACAGATACGCAGTATTTT.